This TCR beta chain was identified during a study of T cell responses to AZD1222 COVID-19 vaccine. This clone was counted once. Its specificity is not known. Whole-study results and caveats: There were vaccine-associated CD4 TCRs across spike, dominant at 160-218 and 743-854.

The table came from immunoSEQ multiplex PCR; TCRdb's copy has only in-frame clones and leaves some out. Of over 150,000 clones in the sample, more than 75% were seen once. Trimming removed 3 bases at V and 8 bases at J, with 19 bases between. Per the germline V gene, CDR1 is SGHAT and CDR2 is FQNNGV. There are 15 residues in the CDR3. Sample: peripheral blood, taken on day 0 of AZD1222 vaccination. The genes are TRBV11-2 and TRBJ1-2, with D possibly TRBD1 on 5 matching bases. The sequence derives from an adult in good health. The CDR3 nucleotides are TGTGCCAGCAGCTTCGTGGGGGGTTGGAGGTACGGCTACACCTTC. Its protein product is CASSFVGGWRYGYTF. Combining the CDR3 with reference TRBV11-2 and TRBJ1-2 gives the whole variable domain EAGVAQSPRYKIIEKRQSVAFWCNPISGHATLYWYQQILGQGPKLLIQFQNNGVVDDSQLPKDRFSAERLKGVDSTLKIQPAKLEDSAVYLCASSFVGGWRYGYTFGSGTRLTVV.